This T cell receptor (beta chain) originates from a study of cytomegalovirus exposure and HLA in healthy donors. Study results and caveats: Clonal expansion was found to be greater in HLA-associated TCR beta chains than in equally common others in a later analysis. An analysis done earlier found most TCR beta V segments productive about 90% or about 30% of the time. For cytomegalovirus status, the classifier reportedly gave diagnoses with high specificity and sensitivity.

PCR employed 60 Vbeta and 13 Jbeta primers. Using immunoSEQ multiplex PCR, the repertoire was profiled, and TCRdb retains in-frame clones only, with some absent. The sample includes more than 90,000 clones, about 76% of them seen just once. As regards this clone: What it binds is not known.

CDR1 SGHDT and CDR2 YYEEEE come from the germline V gene. V lost 7 bases and J lost 4; bases outside the gene matches: 10. This CDR3 has 14 amino acids. The clonotype originates from a woman in her seventies in good health and CMV-seropositive. The sequencing sample was made of PBMCs. The chain has TRBV5-6 and TRBJ2-5; 7 nucleotides agree with TRBD1. Here the CDR3 DNA reads TGTGCCAGCGGTTTGGTGGCAGGGGGAGAGACCCAGTACTTC. It specifies CASGLVAGGETQYF. Supplemented by reference TRBV5-6 and TRBJ2-5, the full variable domain reads DAGVTQSPTHLIKTRGQQVTLRCSPKSGHDTVSWYQQALGQGPQFIFQYYEEEERQRGNFPDRFSGHQFPNYSSELNVNALLLGDSALYLCASGLVAGGETQYFGPGTRLLVL.